This T cell receptor (beta chain) was profiled in a study of beta chain features in type 1 diabetes. General study findings and limits: The naive, central memory and Treg TCRB repertoires of patients appeared to be more similar to one another than those of healthy donors.

Note on this clone: Its antigen is as yet unknown.

CDR1 is SGHRS, CDR2 YFSETQ, per germline. The CDR3 contains 14 residues. The V gene lost 4 bases and the J gene lost 0 bases, with 10 bases spanning the gap. Expressed TCRB transcripts were sequenced because the isolated RNA had all been reverse transcribed beforehand. The data were produced by immunoSEQ multiplex PCR, yet TCRdb's version contains in-frame clones alone and is incomplete. This table has approximately 380,000 clones, over 13% appearing once. The gene calls are TRBV5-1 and TRBJ2-5; maybe TRBD2 (6 bases). Sample: naive CD4+ T cells from blood. The sequence derives from a woman under 30 in good health. DNA for the CDR3: TGCGCCAGCAGCGCCCGGGACTACCAAGAGACCCAGTACTTC. It translates to CASSARDYQETQYF.